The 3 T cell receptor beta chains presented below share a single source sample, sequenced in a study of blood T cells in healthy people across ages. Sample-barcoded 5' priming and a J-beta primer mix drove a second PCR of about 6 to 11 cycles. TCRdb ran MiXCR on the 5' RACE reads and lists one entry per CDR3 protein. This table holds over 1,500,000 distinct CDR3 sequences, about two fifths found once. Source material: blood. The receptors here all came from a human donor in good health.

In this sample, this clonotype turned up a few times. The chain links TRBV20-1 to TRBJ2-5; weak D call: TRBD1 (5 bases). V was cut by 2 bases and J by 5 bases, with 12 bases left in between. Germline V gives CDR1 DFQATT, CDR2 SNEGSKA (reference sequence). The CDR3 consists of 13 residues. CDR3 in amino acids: CSARSRALETQYF. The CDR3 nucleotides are TGCAGTGCTAGAAGCAGGGCTCTGGAGACCCAGTACTTC.

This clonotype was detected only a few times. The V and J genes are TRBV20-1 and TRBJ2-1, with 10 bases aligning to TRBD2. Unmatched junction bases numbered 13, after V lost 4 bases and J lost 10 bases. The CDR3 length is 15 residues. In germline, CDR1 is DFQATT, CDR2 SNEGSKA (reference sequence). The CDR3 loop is CSAKFRASGGGEQFF. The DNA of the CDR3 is TGCAGTGCTAAATTTAGGGCTAGCGGGGGCGGAGAGCAGTTCTTC.

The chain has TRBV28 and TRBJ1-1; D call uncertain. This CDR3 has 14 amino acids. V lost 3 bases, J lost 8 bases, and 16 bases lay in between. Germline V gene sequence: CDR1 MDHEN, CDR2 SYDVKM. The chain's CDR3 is CASSFGDGVAEAFF. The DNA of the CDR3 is TGTGCCAGCAGTTTTGGGGATGGGGTGGCGGAAGCTTTCTTT.